This T cell receptor (beta chain) was captured in a study of blood T cells in healthy people across ages. Study findings and constraints: Whereas aged donors had fewer naive CD4+ cells, long-lived donors had more of them and higher diversity. Calculation of diversity from one million T cells yielded estimates considered to be underestimates. Naive T cell percentage showed a strong correlation with the diversity of TCR beta.

Of note for this clonotype: No antigen is known for it.

The V end lost 4 bases, the J end lost 7 bases, and 16 bases lay between the germline ends. The germline CDR1 and CDR2 sequences are SQVTM and ANQGSEA. The CDR3 covers 14 residues. Then a second PCR, running roughly 7 to 11 cycles, was carried out with a sample-barcoded 5' primer and a J-beta primer mix. A template-switch adaptor with 12 random nucleotides tagged each cDNA molecule. TCRdb reanalysed the 5' RACE reads using MiXCR and keeps one entry per CDR3 protein. Here the sample spans more than 700,000 distinct CDR3 sequences, about 55% being singletons. V usage is TRBV29-1 and J usage is TRBJ1-4, with a possible D match to TRBD1 (6 bases). Sequencing input: blood. This sequence originates from an elderly man in good health. For the CDR3, the DNA is TGCAGCGTTGCCTCGTGGCAAGGGGGTGAAAAACTGTTTTTT. Its translation: CSVASWQGGEKLFF.